This TCR beta chain derives from a study of monozygotic twins with inflammatory bowel disease. Germline CDR1 is KGHSH and CDR2 is LQKENI. The CDR3 loop spans 14 amino acids. TCRdb re-called the 5' RACE reads; one entry per CDR3 protein, DNA not given. This specimen shows roughly 320,000 distinct CDR3 sequences; the ten leading clones hold less than 6.5%. Sequenced sample: blood. This TCR was sampled from a human donor with ulcerative colitis or Crohn's disease, or a healthy co-twin of an affected twin (not recorded which). The chain has TRBV18 and TRBJ2-7; the TCRdb D gene call, TRBD2, has no DNA to confirm it. The CDR3: CASSRRRTVYEQYF.